What follows are 17 T cell receptor beta chains derived from one specimen sequenced in a study of coeliac disease. Clones were read by immunoSEQ multiplex PCR, and TCRdb kept only the in-frame ones, dropping some. The profile shows about 2,300 clones, 60% to 75% of them singletons. The sequenced sample was lymphocytes from the gut lamina propria. The receptors originated from a human donor without celiac disease.

This chain joins TRBV7-2 and TRBJ1-4; D is ambiguous. The CDR3 extends over 14 amino acids. Trimming removed 7 bases at V and 0 bases at J, with 9 bases between. Germline lookup yields CDR1 SGHTA and CDR2 FQGNSA. The CDR3 DNA follows: TGTGCCAGCAAACACGGGGCAACTAATGAAAAACTGTTTTTT. Translation gives CASKHGATNEKLFF.

The chain has TRBV7-9 and TRBJ1-4; 10 bases align to TRBD1. The CDR3 covers 15 residues. V dropped 3 bases and J dropped 5; count of bases not matched to a gene: 3. Germline V gene lookup returns CDR1 SEHNR and CDR2 FQNEAQ (reference sequence). CDR3 in amino acids: CASSLGQGKNEKLFF. The CDR3 DNA is TGTGCCAGCAGCTTGGGACAGGGGAAAAATGAAAAACTGTTTTTT.

Comment on this clone: One end of the junction is discordant with germline, which a read error may explain. The chain joins TRBV10-3 to TRBJ2-7, with 7 bases that match TRBD1. The CDR3 runs to 11 residues. The germline V gene encodes CDR1 ENHRY and CDR2 SYGVKD. CDR3 protein: CATSSGGEQYF. In nucleotides, the CDR3 is TGTGCCACCAGTTCAGGGGGCGAGCAGTACTTC.

This chain's CDR3 is CASSHFPGSTEAFF. Written as DNA, the CDR3 is TGCGCCAGCAGCCACTTCCCGGGGAGCACTGAAGCTTTCTTT. The chain links TRBV4-3 to TRBJ1-1; D gene unclear. This CDR3 is 14 amino acids long. The germline V and J ends were trimmed by 3 bases and 4 bases, with 12 bases remaining between them. The germline gives CDR1 LGHNA, CDR2 YSLEER.

The rearrangement uses TRBV19 and TRBJ2-1, with unresolved D. Per the germline V gene, CDR1 is LNHDA and CDR2 is SQIVND (reference sequence). This CDR3 contains 14 residues. V was trimmed by 7 bases and J by 0 bases, leaving 10 bases between them. CDR3: CASNTPGSYNEQFF. CDR3 DNA: TGTGCCAGTAATACACCGGGCTCCTACAATGAGCAGTTCTTC.

J is TRBJ2-1 and V is TRBV5-6; maybe TRBD2 (6 bases). V was pared by 0 bases and J by 12 bases, with 13 bases between. The CDR3 has 13 residues. Germline V gene lookup returns CDR1 SGHDT and CDR2 YYEEEE. The CDR3 reads CASSLAGNSGQFF. In nucleotides, the CDR3 is TGTGCCAGCAGCTTGGCCGGGAATAGCGGGCAGTTCTTC. Full variable domain (rest looked up from reference TRBV5-6 and TRBJ2-1): DAGVTQSPTHLIKTRGQQVTLRCSPKSGHDTVSWYQQALGQGPQFIFQYYEEEERQRGNFPDRFSGHQFPNYSSELNVNALLLGDSALYLCASSLAGNSGQFFGPGTRLTVL.

This clone has only one observation. V and J are TRBV25-1 and TRBJ2-5; the match to TRBD1 covers 11 bases. This CDR3 contains 15 residues. The J segment lost 3 bases and the V segment lost 4 bases, leaving 4 bases of the junction unmatched. The germline gives CDR1 MGHDK, CDR2 SYGVNS. In DNA form, the CDR3 reads TGTGCCAGCAGTGGTTGGACAGGGGGCGAAGAGACCCAGTACTTC. This codes for CASSGWTGGEETQYF.

This sequence joins TRBV5-6 and TRBJ2-5, with D tentatively TRBD1 (7 bases). V lost 3 bases and J 5 bases, leaving 17 bases between the germline ends. From germline, CDR1 is SGHDT and CDR2 YYEEEE. The CDR3 is 15 residues long. CDR3 sequence reads: CASSSVDRAGETQYF. The CDR3 nucleotides are TGTGCCAGCAGCTCCGTCGACAGGGCGGGGGAGACCCAGTACTTC.

The chain links TRBV14 to TRBJ1-5, with D tentatively TRBD1 (5 bases). The CDR3 is made up of 13 amino acids. The V end was cut by 0 bases, the J end by 11 bases, with 11 bases between. The germline V gene encodes CDR1 SGHDN and CDR2 FVKESK. The CDR3: CASSQDLRGAQHF. The CDR3 region has the DNA TGTGCCAGCAGCCAAGATTTGCGGGGGGCCCAGCATTTT.

This clone was found once. The chain combines TRBV4-2 with TRBJ2-7; perhaps TRBD2 as D (7 bases). The CDR3 consists of 15 residues. Looked up from germline, CDR1 is LGHNA and CDR2 is YNFKEQ. V lost 4 bases and J 3 bases, leaving 16 bases between the germline ends. CDR3 DNA sequence: TGTGCCAGCAGCCTTGGGGGGGACACCCGCTACGAGCAGTACTTC. Residues: CASSLGGDTRYEQYF.

J is TRBJ2-7 and V is TRBV7-2, with 7 nucleotides matching TRBD2. This CDR3 is built from 16 residues. The J segment lost 0 bases and the V segment lost 5 bases, leaving 10 bases of the junction unmatched. Germline CDR1 and CDR2: SGHTA and FQGNSA. Written as DNA, the CDR3 is TGTGCCAGCAGCGAGTTCGCGGGAGCGCCCTCCTACGAGCAGTACTTC. Translating gives CASSEFAGAPSYEQYF.

The V and J genes are TRBV20-1 and TRBJ2-1; perhaps TRBD2 as D (6 bases). Germline CDR1 reads DFQATT; CDR2 reads SNEGSKA (reference sequence). Trimming stripped 1 base from V and 8 bases from J, with 6 bases between. The CDR3 contains 11 residues. CDR3 DNA: TGCAGTGCTAGAGCGGGAGATGAGCAGTTCTTC. Translation gives CSARAGDEQFF.

This chain joins TRBV6-1 and TRBJ2-5; TRBD2 matches at 12 bases. The trim removed 4 bases at V and 1 base at J, leaving 10 bases unmatched. The CDR3 consists of 18 residues. Germline V gene lookup returns CDR1 MNHNS and CDR2 SASEGT. DNA for the CDR3: TGTGCCAGCAGTGCCCCCGGACTAGCGGGAACTTTCCAAGAGACCCAGTACTTC. It specifies CASSAPGLAGTFQETQYF.

The chain is built from TRBV4-2 and TRBJ2-1; 8 bases align to TRBD2. The J segment lost 7 bases and the V segment lost 8 bases, leaving 16 bases of the junction unmatched. Germline CDR1 and CDR2: LGHNA and YNFKEQ. This CDR3 is built from 16 residues. The CDR3 spells CASGSAGAARINEQFF. The CDR3, as DNA: TGTGCCAGCGGTTCAGCGGGAGCCGCCCGGATTAATGAGCAGTTCTTC.

This chain uses TRBV7-9 with TRBJ2-5; TRBD1 agrees at 7 bases. CDR1 SEHNR and CDR2 FQNEAQ come from the germline V gene (reference sequence). CDR3 length: 14 amino acids. Unmatched junction bases numbered 8, after V lost 5 bases and J lost 5 bases. The DNA of the CDR3 is TGTGCCAGCAGCCCGAACAGGGGTTTGGAGACCCAGTACTTC. Its translation: CASSPNRGLETQYF.

The V call is TRBV12-5, the J call TRBJ2-2, with D uncertain. CDR1 LGHNT and CDR2 FRNRAP come from the germline V gene. Trimming removed 7 bases at V and 4 bases at J, with 7 bases between. This CDR3 spans 12 amino acids. CDR3 amino acids: CASELGTGELFF. The DNA of the CDR3 is TGTGCTAGTGAACTCGGCACCGGGGAGCTGTTTTTT.

The V gene is TRBV27, the J gene TRBJ1-6, with TRBD1 identical over 7 bases. The CDR3 is made up of 15 amino acids. From germline, CDR1 is MNHEY and CDR2 SMNVEV (reference sequence). After removal of 4 bases from V and 3 bases from J, the junction contained 3 bases not matched to a gene. The CDR3 DNA follows: TGTGCCAGCAGTTCGCGGGACAGCTATAATTCACCCCTCCACTTT. Its protein is CASSSRDSYNSPLHF.